These 11 T cell receptor beta chains were all obtained from the same sample, sequenced in a study of T cells expressing NK-cell markers. TCRdb reanalyzed the 5' RACE reads, giving one entry per CDR3 protein sequence and no DNA. This repertoire comprises fewer than 200,000 distinct CDR3 sequences; its ten largest clones make up less than 20%. Sequencing was done on a sample of blood T cells: a sorted CD56 or NKG2C T cell subset, CD4+ or CD8+ T cells, or bulk PBMC T cells (not recorded which). The receptors derive from a woman aged 18-70 years in good health.

This chain connects TRBV24-1 to TRBJ2-2; as DNA is missing, the TRBD2 call by TCRdb cannot be tested. CDR1 and CDR2 (germline): KGHDR, SFDVKD. The CDR3 loop spans 16 amino acids. The CDR3 region is CATSDARQMGTGELFF.

The genes are TRBV5-1 and TRBJ1-2; with no DNA, the TCRdb D assignment of TRBD1 cannot be verified. The CDR3 loop spans 14 amino acids. CDR1 and CDR2 (germline): SGHRS, YFSETQ. This chain's CDR3 is CASSSGQGSRGYTF.

The rearrangement joins TRBV5-1 to TRBJ1-1; TCRdb gives TRBD1 as the D gene, but with no DNA this cannot be confirmed. This CDR3 has 15 residues. CDR1 is SGHRS, CDR2 YFSETQ, per germline. The CDR3 loop reads CASSPRPGRHTEAFF. The full variable domain, its missing parts supplied by reference TRBV5-1 and TRBJ1-1, is KAGVTQTPRYLIKTRGQQVTLSCSPISGHRSVSWYQQTPGQGLQFLFEYFSETQRNKGNFPGRFSGRQFSNSRSEMNVSTLELGDSALYLCASSPRPGRHTEAFFGQGTRLTVV.

J is TRBJ2-5 and V is TRBV20-1; lacking DNA, the TRBD1 call made by TCRdb goes unchecked. Germline lookup yields CDR1 DFQATT and CDR2 SNEGSKA (reference sequence). This CDR3 comprises 14 residues. CDR3 loop: CSATPFDRAETQYF.

V and J are TRBV30 and TRBJ2-1; checking the TCRdb D call of TRBD2 is not possible without DNA. Germline CDR1 GTSNPN, CDR2 SVGIG (reference sequence). There are 15 residues in the CDR3. The CDR3 sequence: CAWSSTQRVGKEQFF.

This chain joins TRBV5-6 and TRBJ2-5; TCRdb's D call, TRBD1, is unchecked because there is no DNA. Germline loops: CDR1 SGHDT, CDR2 YYEEEE. The CDR3 spans 17 residues. This CDR3 is CASSTRLRGAVQETQYF.

V usage is TRBV5-1 and J usage is TRBJ2-1; TCRdb selects TRBD1, and the lack of DNA leaves this call unchecked. Germline lookup yields CDR1 SGHRS and CDR2 YFSETQ. This CDR3 contains 15 residues. CDR3 region: CASRNTGTGVNEQFF.

This chain links TRBV5-1 with TRBJ1-4; TCRdb's D call, TRBD1, is unchecked because there is no DNA. This CDR3 spans 15 amino acids. Germline CDR1 reads SGHRS; CDR2 reads YFSETQ. The CDR3 sequence: CASSLVGIAQGDLFF.

The J gene is TRBJ2-5, the V gene TRBV12-3 or TRBV12-4; TCRdb proposes TRBD2, but this gene call is untestable without DNA. The CDR3 sequence is 14 residues long. The CDR3 region is CASKKRGAGETQYF.

V usage is TRBV10-3 and J usage is TRBJ1-4; the D gene TCRdb calls, TRBD1, cannot be checked with no DNA. CDR1 is ENHRY and CDR2 is SYGVKD in the germline V gene. This CDR3 is built from 14 residues. The CDR3: CAISDQQGRQKLFF.

The V call is TRBV5-1, the J call TRBJ2-7; the D call from TCRdb, TRBD2, cannot be confirmed without DNA. Germline lookup yields CDR1 SGHRS and CDR2 YFSETQ. The CDR3 totals 15 residues. The CDR3 protein is CASSLEGGPGYEQYF. The full variable domain, with the rest looked up from reference TRBV5-1 and TRBJ2-7, is KAGVTQTPRYLIKTRGQQVTLSCSPISGHRSVSWYQQTPGQGLQFLFEYFSETQRNKGNFPGRFSGRQFSNSRSEMNVSTLELGDSALYLCASSLEGGPGYEQYFGPGTRLTVT.